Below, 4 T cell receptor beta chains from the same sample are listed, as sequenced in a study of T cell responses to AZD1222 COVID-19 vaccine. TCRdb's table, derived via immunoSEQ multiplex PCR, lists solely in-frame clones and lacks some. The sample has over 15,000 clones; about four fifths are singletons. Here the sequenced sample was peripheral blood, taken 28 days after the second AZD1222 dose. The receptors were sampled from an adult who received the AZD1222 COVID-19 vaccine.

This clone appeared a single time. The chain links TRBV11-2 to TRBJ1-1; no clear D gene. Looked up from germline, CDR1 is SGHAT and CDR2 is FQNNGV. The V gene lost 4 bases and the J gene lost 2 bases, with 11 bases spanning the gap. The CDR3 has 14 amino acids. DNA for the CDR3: TGTGCCAGCAGCTCCCATTACCTCAACACTGAAGCTTTCTTT. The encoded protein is CASSSHYLNTEAFF.

The CDR3 coding sequence is TGTGCCAGCAGTTACTACGGGGACACTGAAGCTTTCTTT. It encodes CASSYYGDTEAFF. The chain recombines TRBV6-5 with TRBJ1-1; D uncertain. Deletions cut 1 base from V and 3 bases from J, with 6 bases between. CDR1 and CDR2 from the germline V gene are MNHEY and SVGAGI. The CDR3 is 13 residues long.

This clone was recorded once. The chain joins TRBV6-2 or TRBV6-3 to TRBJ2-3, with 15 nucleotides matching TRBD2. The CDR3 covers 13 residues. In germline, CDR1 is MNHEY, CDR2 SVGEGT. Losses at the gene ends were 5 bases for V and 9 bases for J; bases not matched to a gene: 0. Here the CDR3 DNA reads TGTGCCAGCAGTGGGACTAGCGGGGGGACGCAGTATTTT. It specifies CASSGTSGGTQYF.

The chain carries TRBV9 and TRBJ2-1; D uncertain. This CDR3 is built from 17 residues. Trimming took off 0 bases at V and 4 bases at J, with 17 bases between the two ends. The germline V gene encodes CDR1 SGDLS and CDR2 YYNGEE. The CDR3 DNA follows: TGTGCCAGCAGCGTAGGATACAACTCAAAAGCTTACAATGAGCAGTTCTTC. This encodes CASSVGYNSKAYNEQFF.